Listed here is a single T cell receptor beta chain. The antigen is unknown. Every patient experienced relapse after autologous stem cell transplantation, and brentuximab vedotin exposure varied. The method was immunoSEQ multiplex PCR; TCRdb's version includes in-frame clones alone and lacks a portion of them. The sample yields 40,000 to 50,000 clones, more than 70% seen once. V lost 8 bases and J lost 0, with 4 bases in between. The CDR3 extends over 11 amino acids. CDR1 and CDR2 from the germline V gene are ENHRY and SYGVKD. These data originate in a study of PD-1 blockade in classical Hodgkin lymphoma. Overall study results and limits: Complete responders possessed baseline diversity comparable to newly diagnosed patients.

This clonotype was obtained from a human donor with classical Hodgkin lymphoma. The sequenced sample was peripheral blood mononuclear cells (PBMCs), obtained at baseline. V gene TRBV10-3 combines with J gene TRBJ2-5, with unresolved D. Here the CDR3 DNA reads TGTGCCATCCTCAACCAAGAGACCCAGTACTTC. Translated: CAILNQETQYF.